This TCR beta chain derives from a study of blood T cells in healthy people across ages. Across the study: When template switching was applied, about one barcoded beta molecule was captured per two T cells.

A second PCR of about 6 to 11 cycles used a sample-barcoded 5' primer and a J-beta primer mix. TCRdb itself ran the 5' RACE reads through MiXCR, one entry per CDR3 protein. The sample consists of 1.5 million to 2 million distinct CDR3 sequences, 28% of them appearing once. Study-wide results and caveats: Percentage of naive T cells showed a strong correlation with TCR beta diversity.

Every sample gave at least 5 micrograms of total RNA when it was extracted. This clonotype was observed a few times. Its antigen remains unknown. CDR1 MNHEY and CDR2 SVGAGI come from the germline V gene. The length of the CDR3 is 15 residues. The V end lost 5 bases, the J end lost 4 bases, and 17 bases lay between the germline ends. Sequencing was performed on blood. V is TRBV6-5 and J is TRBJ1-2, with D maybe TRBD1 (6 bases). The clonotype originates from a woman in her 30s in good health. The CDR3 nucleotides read TGTGCCAGCAGTAACTTCAGGACAGAGCTCTATGGCTACACCTTC. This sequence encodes CASSNFRTELYGYTF.